This TCR beta chain was documented in a study of CD4 T cells in relation to SARS-CoV-2 and coronaviruses. The overall study: ViraFEST: approximately eleven-day antigen culture of PBMCs, then TCR beta CDR3 sequencing. Negative control cultures got HIV-1 Nef peptides or no peptide. Broader study findings: Each donor contributed either pre-pandemic or post-infection samples, not both. In roughly 65% of donors, memory CD4+ clonotypes crossrecognized SARS-CoV-2 and at least one common cold coronavirus spike.

Generated by immunoSEQ multiplex PCR, the TCRdb table keeps only in-frame clones and is missing some. Here the sample spans 20,000 to 25,000 clones, about 70% being singletons. CD4+ T cells from unexposed donors were obtained before the COVID-19 pandemic (2011-2018). CD4+ T cells were isolated from the cells after less than 13 days of culture. V shed 5 bases and J 7 bases; nucleotides not matched to a gene: 8. CDR1 is SGHAT, CDR2 FQNNGV, per germline. CDR3 size: 15 residues. On this clone itself: Its antigen is undetermined.

Sequencing was performed on CD4+ T cells from PBMCs, cultured in vitro. The TCR comes from a human donor in good health. This chain joins TRBV11-2 and TRBJ2-1; 10 bases align to TRBD1. This chain's CDR3 is CASSVQGQGRNEQFF. The CDR3 DNA is TGTGCCAGCAGCGTCCAGGGACAGGGGAGAAATGAGCAGTTCTTC.